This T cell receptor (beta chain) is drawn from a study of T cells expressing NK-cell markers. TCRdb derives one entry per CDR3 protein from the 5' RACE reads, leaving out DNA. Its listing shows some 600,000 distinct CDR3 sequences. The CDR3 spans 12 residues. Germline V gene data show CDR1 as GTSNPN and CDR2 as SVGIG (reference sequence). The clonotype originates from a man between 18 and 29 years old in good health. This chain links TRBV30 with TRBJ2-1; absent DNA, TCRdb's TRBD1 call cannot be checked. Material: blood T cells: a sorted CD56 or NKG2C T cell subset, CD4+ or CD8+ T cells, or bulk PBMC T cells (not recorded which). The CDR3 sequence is CAWSLSFQEQFF.